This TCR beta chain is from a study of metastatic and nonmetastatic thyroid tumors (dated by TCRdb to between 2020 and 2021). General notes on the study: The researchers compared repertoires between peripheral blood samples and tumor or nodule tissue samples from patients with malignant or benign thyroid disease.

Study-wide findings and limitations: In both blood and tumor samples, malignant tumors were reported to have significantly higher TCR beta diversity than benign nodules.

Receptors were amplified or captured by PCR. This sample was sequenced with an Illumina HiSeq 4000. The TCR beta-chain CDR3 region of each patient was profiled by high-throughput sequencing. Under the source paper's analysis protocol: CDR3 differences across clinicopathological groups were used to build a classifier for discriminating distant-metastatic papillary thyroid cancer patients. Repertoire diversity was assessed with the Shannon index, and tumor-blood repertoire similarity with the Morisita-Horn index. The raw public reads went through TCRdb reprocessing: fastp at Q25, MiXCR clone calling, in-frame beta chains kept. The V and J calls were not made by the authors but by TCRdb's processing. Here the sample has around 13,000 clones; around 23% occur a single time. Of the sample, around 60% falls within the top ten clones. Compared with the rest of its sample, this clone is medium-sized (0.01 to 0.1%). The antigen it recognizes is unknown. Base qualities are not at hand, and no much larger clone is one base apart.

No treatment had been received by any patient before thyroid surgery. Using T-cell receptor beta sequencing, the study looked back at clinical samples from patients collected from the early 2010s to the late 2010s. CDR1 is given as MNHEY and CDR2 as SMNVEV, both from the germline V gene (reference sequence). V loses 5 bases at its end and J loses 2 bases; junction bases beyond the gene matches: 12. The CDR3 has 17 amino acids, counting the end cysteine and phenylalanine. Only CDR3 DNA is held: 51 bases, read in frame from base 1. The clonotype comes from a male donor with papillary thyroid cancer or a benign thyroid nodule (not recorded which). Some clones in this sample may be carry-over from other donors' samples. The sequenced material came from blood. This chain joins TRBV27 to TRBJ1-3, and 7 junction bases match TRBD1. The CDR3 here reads CASSPSRGLVPGNTIYF. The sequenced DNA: TGTGCCAGCAGTCCTTCCAGGGGGTTAGTCCCTGGAAACACCATATATTTT.